The 15 T cell receptor beta chains below were found in one sample sequenced in a study of technical replicates of blood from several donors (dated by TCRdb to 2015 to 2018). Library prep was done by the immunoSEQ multiplex PCR assay. Sourced from immuneACCESS, this table was stored by TCRdb with only in-frame sequences that have V and J called. A share of the clones is absent; for the studies checked, an unresolved V gene accounts for under half, and the remainder has no known explanation. Here the sample has tens of thousands of clones; around nine tenths occur a single time. Clones ranked in the top ten supply around 5.5% of the sample. The sequencing sample was made of PBMCs. The receptors here all came from a human donor in good health. Some clones in this sample may be carry-over from other donors' samples.

The CDR3 bases are TGTGCCAGCAAAAACAAAGAGACCCAGTACTTC. Protein product: CASKNKETQYF. This chain links TRBV21-1 with TRBJ2-5; whether TRBD1, the table's D call, matches the DNA was not checked. TRBV21-1 has pseudogene status. The CDR3 is 11 amino acids.

The gene calls are TRBV5-1 and TRBJ2-5; a possible D gene is TRBD1 (5 bases). Trimming pared 4 bases from V and 5 bases from J, leaving 15 bases between. Germline CDR1 SGHRS, CDR2 YFSETQ. The CDR3 contains 14 residues. Written as DNA, the CDR3 is TGCGCCAGCAGCGTAAACCCAGGGTTGGAGACCCAGTACTTC. Translating it yields CASSVNPGLETQYF.

V gene TRBV11-3 combines with J gene TRBJ2-5, with TRBD2 as a possible D gene (5 bases). The ends were cut back, 5 bases at V and 3 bases at J, with 10 bases in the middle. Germline V gene data show CDR1 as SGHNT and CDR2 as YENEEA. The CDR3 runs to 13 residues. The CDR3 protein is CASSRDFKETQYF. The CDR3 DNA follows: TGTGCCAGCAGCCGGGATTTCAAAGAGACCCAGTACTTC.

This clone has a handful of counts. The chain links TRBV4-3 to TRBJ1-5; perhaps TRBD1 as D (5 bases). V lost 1 base and J lost 0, with 16 bases in between. There are 18 residues in the CDR3. Germline V gene lookup returns CDR1 LGHNA and CDR2 YSLEER. In DNA form, the CDR3 reads TGCGCCAGCAGCCAAGTTGGTGACGGGACTTATAGCAATCAGCCCCAGCATTTT. It yields the protein CASSQVGDGTYSNQPQHF.

The rearrangement uses TRBV19 and TRBJ2-7; 8 bases agree with TRBD2. The ends lost 3 bases at V and 4 bases at J; junction bases unmatched: 8. There are 15 residues in the CDR3. Germline assignment: CDR1 LNHDA and CDR2 SQIVND (reference sequence). The CDR3, as DNA: TGTGCCAGTAGTATGCCGGGGGGGGGCCGGTACGAGCAGTACTTC. It is translated as CASSMPGGGRYEQYF. Combining the CDR3 with reference TRBV19 and TRBJ2-7 gives the whole variable domain DGGITQSPKYLFRKEGQNVTLSCEQNLNHDAMYWYRQDPGQGLRLIYYSQIVNDFQKGDIAEGYSVSREKKESFPLTVTSAQKNPTAFYLCASSMPGGGRYEQYFGPGTRLTVT.

The chain employs TRBV7-2 and TRBJ2-7; 8 nucleotides match TRBD2. Losses at the gene ends were 3 bases for V and 6 bases for J; bases not matched to a gene: 7. Germline V lookup: CDR1 SGHTA, CDR2 FQGNSA. The CDR3 sequence is 14 residues long. The DNA of the CDR3 is TGTGCCAGCAGCTTCGGAGCGGGAGTAGGCGAGCAGTACTTC. Translating it yields CASSFGAGVGEQYF.

V usage is TRBV29-1 and J usage is TRBJ2-3; 11 nucleotides match TRBD2. This CDR3 spans 15 amino acids. CDR1 is SQVTM, CDR2 ANQGSEA, per germline. J was trimmed by 3 bases and V by 8 bases; bases with no gene match: 10. CDR3 amino acids: CSSTGIAGGTDTQYF. The CDR3 nucleotides read TGCAGCTCTACGGGAATAGCGGGAGGGACAGATACGCAGTATTTT.

The V call is TRBV20-1, the J call TRBJ2-7; D is uncertain. The CDR3 totals 11 residues. V was trimmed by 3 bases and J by 7 bases, leaving 10 bases between them. The germline V gene has CDR1 DFQATT and CDR2 SNEGSKA (reference sequence). For the CDR3, the DNA is TGCAGTGCTAGTCGGAGAGAAGAGCAGTACTTC. Amino acids: CSASRREEQYF.

The gene calls are TRBV7-2 and TRBJ2-1; 7 positions agree with TRBD2. J lost 5 bases, V lost 4 bases, and 8 bases had no gene match. Germline lookup yields CDR1 SGHTA and CDR2 FQGNSA. There are 15 residues in the CDR3. The CDR3 DNA follows: TGTGCCAGCAGCTCCCCTACTAGCGCCCACAATGAGCAGTTCTTC. Its translation: CASSSPTSAHNEQFF.

The chain joins TRBV11-3 to TRBJ1-6; D is uncertain. The V gene lost 3 bases and the J gene lost 8 bases, with 8 bases spanning the gap. This CDR3 spans 13 amino acids. Germline lookup yields CDR1 SGHNT and CDR2 YENEEA. In DNA form, the CDR3 reads TGTGCCAGCAGCTTCGGTGCCGATTCACCCCTCCACTTT. It codes for CASSFGADSPLHF.

The V and J genes are TRBV7-8 and TRBJ2-1; D remains ambiguous. The germline CDR1 and CDR2 sequences are SGHVS and FQNEAQ. The CDR3 has 14 amino acids. The V and J ends lost 6 bases and 8 bases respectively, with 17 bases between them. CDR3 nucleotides: TGTGCCAGCAGTCTCGGCGCCAGGTGGGATGAGCAGTTCTTC. Its protein is CASSLGARWDEQFF.

The V gene is TRBV5-4, the J gene TRBJ2-2; a possible D gene is TRBD2 (6 bases). Germline V gives CDR1 SGHNT, CDR2 YYREEE (reference sequence). The ends were cut back, 3 bases at V and 7 bases at J, with 13 bases in the middle. CDR3 length: 14 amino acids. The CDR3 reads CASSSGTPLGELFF. CDR3 nucleotides: TGTGCCAGCAGCTCCGGGACTCCTCTCGGGGAGCTGTTTTTT. The entire variable domain, with the rest obtained from reference TRBV5-4 and TRBJ2-2, is as follows: ETGVTQSPTHLIKTRGQQVTLRCSSQSGHNTVSWYQQALGQGPQFIFQYYREEENGRGNFPPRFSGLQFPNYSSELNVNALELDDSALYLCASSSGTPLGELFFGEGSRLTVL.

As for this clone: Mismatch with germline at one junction end may stem from a read error. The chain links TRBV18 to TRBJ2-3, with 11 bases aligning to TRBD2. The CDR3 sequence is 20 residues long. Per germline, CDR1 KGHSH and CDR2 LQKENI. CDR3 nucleotide sequence: TGTGCCAGCTCTCCACTGGAGTTAGCGGGAGGGCCAATGCGGACAGATACGCAGTATTTT. This gives the protein CASSPLELAGGPMRTDTQYF.

The J gene is TRBJ1-2, the V gene TRBV29-1; no firm D call. This CDR3 has 12 residues. V shed 1 base and J shed 8 bases, with 11 bases lying between them. From germline, CDR1 is SQVTM and CDR2 ANQGSEA. The CDR3 DNA reads TGCAGCGTTGAAGCCTTTAAATCGGGCTACACCTTC. It encodes CSVEAFKSGYTF.

This sequence joins TRBV5-1 and TRBJ2-1; 10 nucleotides match TRBD2. CDR1 is SGHRS and CDR2 is YFSETQ in the germline V gene. V lost 5 bases and J lost 2; bases outside the gene matches: 4. This CDR3 is built from 15 residues. The CDR3 DNA is TGCGCCAGCAGGATAGCGGGAGGCACCTACAATGAGCAGTTCTTC. This encodes CASRIAGGTYNEQFF.